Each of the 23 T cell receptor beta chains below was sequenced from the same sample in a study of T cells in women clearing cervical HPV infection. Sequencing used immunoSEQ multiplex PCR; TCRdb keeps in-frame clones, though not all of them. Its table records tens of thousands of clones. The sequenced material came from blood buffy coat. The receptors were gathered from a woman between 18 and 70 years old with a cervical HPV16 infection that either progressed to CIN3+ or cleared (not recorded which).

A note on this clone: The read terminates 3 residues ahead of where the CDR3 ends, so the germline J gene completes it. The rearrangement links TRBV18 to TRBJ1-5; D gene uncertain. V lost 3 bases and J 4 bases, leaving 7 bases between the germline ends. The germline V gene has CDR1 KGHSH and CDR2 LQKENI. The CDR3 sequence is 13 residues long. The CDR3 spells CASSPGGNQPQHF. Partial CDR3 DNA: TGTGCCAGCTCACCCGGAGGGAATCAGCCC.

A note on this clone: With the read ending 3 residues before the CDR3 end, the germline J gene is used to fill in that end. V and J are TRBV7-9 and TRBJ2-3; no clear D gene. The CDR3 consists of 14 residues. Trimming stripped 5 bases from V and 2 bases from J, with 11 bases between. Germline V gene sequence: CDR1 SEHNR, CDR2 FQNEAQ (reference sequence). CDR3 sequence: CASSPFQLTDTQYF. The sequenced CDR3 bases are TGTGCCAGCAGCCCATTTCAACTCACAGATACG. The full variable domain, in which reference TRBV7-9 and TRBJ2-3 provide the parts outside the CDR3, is DTGVSQNPRHKITKRGQNVTFRCDPISEHNRLYWYRQTLGQGPEFLTYFQNEAQLEKSRLLSDRFSAERPKGSFSTLEIQRTEQGDSAMYLCASSPFQLTDTQYFGPGTRLTVL.

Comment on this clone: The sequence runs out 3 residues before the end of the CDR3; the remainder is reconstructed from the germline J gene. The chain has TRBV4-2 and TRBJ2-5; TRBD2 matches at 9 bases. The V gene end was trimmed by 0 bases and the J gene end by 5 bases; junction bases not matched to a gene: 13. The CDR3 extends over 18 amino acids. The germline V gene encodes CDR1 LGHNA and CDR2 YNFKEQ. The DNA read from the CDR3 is TGTGCCAGCAGCCAAGATGTGGCGGGGGGGATTCAAGGGGAGACC. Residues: CASSQDVAGGIQGET. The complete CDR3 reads CASSQDVAGGIQGETQYF.

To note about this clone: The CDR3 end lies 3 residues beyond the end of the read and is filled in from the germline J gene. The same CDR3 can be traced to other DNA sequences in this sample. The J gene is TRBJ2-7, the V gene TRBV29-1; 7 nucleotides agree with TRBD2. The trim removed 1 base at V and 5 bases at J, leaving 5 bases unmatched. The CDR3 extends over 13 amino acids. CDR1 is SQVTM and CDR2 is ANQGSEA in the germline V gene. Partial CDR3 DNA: TGCAGCGTTGAAGTATGGGGGGGGAACGAG. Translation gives CSVEVWGGNE. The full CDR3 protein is CSVEVWGGNEQYF.

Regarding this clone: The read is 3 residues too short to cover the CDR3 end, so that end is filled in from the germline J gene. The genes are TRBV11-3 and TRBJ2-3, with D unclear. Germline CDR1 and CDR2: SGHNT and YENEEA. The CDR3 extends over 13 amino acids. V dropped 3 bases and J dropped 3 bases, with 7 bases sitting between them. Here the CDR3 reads CASSFSRTDTQYF. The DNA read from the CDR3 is TGTGCCAGCAGCTTTTCCAGGACAGATACG.

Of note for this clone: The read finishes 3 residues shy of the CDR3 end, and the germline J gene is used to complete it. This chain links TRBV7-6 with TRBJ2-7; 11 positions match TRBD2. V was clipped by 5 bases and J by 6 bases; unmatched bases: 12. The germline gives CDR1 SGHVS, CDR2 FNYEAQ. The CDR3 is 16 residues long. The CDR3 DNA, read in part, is TGTGCCAGCAGCCCCCAGGGGCTAGCGGGAGGTGGCGAG. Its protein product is CASSPQGLAGGGE. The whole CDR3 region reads CASSPQGLAGGGEQYF.

Here the CDR3 reads CASSLGQTGRDTQYF. The part of the CDR3 DNA that was read is TGTGCCAGCAGCTTAGGGCAAACAGGGAGGGATACG. J is TRBJ2-3 and V is TRBV11-3, with D perhaps TRBD1 or TRBD2 (6 bases each). The read terminates 3 residues ahead of where the CDR3 ends, so the germline J gene completes it. Germline CDR1 and CDR2: SGHNT and YENEEA. This CDR3 has 15 residues. Trimming took 1 base from V and 6 from J, leaving 14 bases between them.

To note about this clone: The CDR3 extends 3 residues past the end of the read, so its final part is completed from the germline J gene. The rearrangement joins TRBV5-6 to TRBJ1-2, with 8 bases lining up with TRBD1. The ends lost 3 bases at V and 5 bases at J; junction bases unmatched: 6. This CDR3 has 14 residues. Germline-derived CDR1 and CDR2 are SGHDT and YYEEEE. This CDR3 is CASSSEDREYGYTF. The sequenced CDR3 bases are TGTGCCAGCAGCTCCGAGGACAGGGAATATGGC.

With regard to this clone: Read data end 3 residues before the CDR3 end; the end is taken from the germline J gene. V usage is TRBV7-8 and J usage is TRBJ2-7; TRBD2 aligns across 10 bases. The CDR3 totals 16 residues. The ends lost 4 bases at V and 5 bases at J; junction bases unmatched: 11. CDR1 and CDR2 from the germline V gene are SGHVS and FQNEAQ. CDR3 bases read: TGTGCCAGCAGCTCACCCCTAGCGGGAGAGGGAGACGAG. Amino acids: CASSSPLAGEGDE. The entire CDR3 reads CASSSPLAGEGDEQYF.

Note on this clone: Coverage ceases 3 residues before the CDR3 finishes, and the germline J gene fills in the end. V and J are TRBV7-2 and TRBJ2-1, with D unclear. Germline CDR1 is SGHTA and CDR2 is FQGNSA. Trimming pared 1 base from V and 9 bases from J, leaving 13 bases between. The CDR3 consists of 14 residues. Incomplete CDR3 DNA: TGTGCCAGCAGCTTAGGCGTGAATCCGGGTGAG. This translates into CASSLGVNPGE. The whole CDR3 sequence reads CASSLGVNPGEQFF.

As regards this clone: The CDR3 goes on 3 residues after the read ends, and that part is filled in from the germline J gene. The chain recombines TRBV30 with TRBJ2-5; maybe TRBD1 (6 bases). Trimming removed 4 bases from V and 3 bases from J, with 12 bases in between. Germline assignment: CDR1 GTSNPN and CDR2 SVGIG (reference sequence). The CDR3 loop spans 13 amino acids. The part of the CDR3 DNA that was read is TGTGCCTGGACAGGACAGTTGAAAGAGACC. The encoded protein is CAWTGQLKET. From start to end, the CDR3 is CAWTGQLKETQYF.

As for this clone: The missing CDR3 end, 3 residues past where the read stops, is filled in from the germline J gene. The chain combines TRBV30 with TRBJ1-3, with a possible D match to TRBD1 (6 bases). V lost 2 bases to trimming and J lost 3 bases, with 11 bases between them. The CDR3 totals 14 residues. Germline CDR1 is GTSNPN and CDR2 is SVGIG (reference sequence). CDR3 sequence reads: CAWSPDRIGNTIYF. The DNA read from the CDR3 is TGTGCCTGGAGTCCCGACAGGATTGGAAACACC.

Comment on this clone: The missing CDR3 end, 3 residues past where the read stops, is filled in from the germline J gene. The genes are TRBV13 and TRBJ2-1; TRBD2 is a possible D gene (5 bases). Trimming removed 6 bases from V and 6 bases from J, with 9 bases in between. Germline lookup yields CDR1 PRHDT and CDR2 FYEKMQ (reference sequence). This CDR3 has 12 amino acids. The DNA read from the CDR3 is TGTGCCAGCAGAAAACTAGGCAATGAG. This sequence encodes CASRKLGNE. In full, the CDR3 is CASRKLGNEQFF.

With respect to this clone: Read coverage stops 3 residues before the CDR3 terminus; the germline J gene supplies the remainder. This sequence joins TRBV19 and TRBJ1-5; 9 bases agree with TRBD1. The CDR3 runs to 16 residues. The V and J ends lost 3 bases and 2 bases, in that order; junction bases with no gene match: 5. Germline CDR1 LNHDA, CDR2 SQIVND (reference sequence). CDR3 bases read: TGTGCCAGTAGTATCACAGGGGGCATGGGCAATCAGCCC. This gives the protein CASSITGGMGNQP. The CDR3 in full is CASSITGGMGNQPQHF.

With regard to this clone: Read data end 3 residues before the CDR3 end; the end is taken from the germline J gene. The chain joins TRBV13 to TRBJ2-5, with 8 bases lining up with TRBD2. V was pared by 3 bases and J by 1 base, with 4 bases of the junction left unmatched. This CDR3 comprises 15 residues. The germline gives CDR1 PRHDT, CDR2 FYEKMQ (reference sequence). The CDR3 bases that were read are TGTGCCAGCAGCTTTACTAGCGGCCCCCAAGAGACC. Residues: CASSFTSGPQET. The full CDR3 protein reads CASSFTSGPQETQYF.

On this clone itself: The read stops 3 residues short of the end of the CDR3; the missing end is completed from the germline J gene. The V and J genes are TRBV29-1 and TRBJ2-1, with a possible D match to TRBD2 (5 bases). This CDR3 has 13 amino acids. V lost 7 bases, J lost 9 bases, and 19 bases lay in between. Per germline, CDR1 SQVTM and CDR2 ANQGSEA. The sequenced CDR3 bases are TGCAGCGCCCGTATTTCTTCAGGAGGTGAG. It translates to CSARISSGGE. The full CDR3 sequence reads CSARISSGGEQFF.

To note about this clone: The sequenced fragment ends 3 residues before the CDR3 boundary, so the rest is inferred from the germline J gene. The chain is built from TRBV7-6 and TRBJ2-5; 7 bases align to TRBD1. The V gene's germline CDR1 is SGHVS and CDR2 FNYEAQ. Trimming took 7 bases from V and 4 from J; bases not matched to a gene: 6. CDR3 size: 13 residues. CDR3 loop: CASTRDSRETQYF. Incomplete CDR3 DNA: TGTGCCAGCACCCGGGACAGTCGAGAGACC.

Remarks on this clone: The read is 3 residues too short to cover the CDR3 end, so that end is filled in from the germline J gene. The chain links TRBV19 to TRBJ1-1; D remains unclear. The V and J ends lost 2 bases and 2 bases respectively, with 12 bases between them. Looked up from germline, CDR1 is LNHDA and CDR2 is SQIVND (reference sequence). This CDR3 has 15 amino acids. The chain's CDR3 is CASSITRRANTEAFF. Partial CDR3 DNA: TGTGCCAGTAGTATAACCCGGCGGGCCAACACTGAA.

The CDR3 region is CASSERAGEGGYTF. The sequenced CDR3 bases are TGTGCCAGCAGTGAAAGGGCAGGGGAGGGTGGC. The chain links TRBV6-1 to TRBJ1-2, with D perhaps TRBD1 (6 bases). Read sequence stops 3 residues before the CDR3 end, and the germline J gene provides the missing end. Trimming shortened V by 2 bases and J by 7 bases, and 14 bases separated the two germline ends. The CDR3 extends over 14 amino acids. Germline V lookup: CDR1 MNHNS, CDR2 SASEGT.

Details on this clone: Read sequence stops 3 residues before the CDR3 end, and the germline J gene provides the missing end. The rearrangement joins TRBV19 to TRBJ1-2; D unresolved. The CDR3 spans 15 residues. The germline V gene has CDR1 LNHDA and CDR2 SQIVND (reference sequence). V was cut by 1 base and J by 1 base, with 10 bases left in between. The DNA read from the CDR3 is TGTGCCAGTAGTATAGTATTGGGCAGTAACTATGGC. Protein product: CASSIVLGSNYG. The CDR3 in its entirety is CASSIVLGSNYGYTF. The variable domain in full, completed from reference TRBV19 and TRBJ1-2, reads DGGITQSPKYLFRKEGQNVTLSCEQNLNHDAMYWYRQDPGQGLRLIYYSQIVNDFQKGDIAEGYSVSREKKESFPLTVTSAQKNPTAFYLCASSIVLGSNYGYTFGSGTRLTVV.

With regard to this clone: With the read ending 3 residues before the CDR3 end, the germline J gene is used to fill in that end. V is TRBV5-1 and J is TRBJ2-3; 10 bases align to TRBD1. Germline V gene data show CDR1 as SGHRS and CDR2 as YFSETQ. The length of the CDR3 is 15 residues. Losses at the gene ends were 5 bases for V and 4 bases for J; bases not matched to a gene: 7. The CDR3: CASRGPGTGADTQYF. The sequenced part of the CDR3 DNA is TGCGCCAGCAGGGGCCCGGGGACAGGGGCAGATACG.

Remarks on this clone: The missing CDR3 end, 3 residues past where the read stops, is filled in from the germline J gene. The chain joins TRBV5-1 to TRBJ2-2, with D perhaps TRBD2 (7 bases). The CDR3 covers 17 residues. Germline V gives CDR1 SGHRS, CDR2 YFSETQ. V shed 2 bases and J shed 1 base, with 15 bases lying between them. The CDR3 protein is CASSFTGGVWNTGELFF. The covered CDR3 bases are TGCGCCAGCAGCTTTACGGGGGGCGTCTGGAACACCGGGGAG.

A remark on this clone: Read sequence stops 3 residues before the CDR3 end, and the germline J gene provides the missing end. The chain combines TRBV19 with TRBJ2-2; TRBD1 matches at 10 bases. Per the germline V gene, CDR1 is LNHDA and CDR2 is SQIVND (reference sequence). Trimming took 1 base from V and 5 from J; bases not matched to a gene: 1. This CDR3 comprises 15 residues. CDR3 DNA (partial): TGTGCCAGTAGTATAGGACAGGGGGCAACCGGGGAG. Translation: CASSIGQGATGE. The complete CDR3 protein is CASSIGQGATGELFF.